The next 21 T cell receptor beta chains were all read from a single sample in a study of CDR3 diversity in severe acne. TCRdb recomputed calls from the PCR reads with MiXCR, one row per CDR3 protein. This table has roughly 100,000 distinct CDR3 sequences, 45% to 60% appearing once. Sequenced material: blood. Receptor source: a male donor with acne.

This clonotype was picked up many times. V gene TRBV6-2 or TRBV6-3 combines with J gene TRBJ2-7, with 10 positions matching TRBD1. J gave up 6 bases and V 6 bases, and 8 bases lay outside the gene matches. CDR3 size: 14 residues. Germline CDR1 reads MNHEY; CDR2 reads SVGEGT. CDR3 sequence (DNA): TGTGCCAGCAGATCGTCCGGGACAGGGGCCGAGCAGTACTTC. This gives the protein CASRSSGTGAEQYF.

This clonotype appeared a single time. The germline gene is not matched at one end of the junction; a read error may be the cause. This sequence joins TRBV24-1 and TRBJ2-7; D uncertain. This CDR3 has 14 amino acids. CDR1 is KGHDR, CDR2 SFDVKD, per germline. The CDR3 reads CATSESGNVHERYF. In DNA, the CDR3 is TGTGCCACCAGTGAGTCAGGAAACGTCCACGAGCGGTACTTC.

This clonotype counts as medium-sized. In nucleotides, the CDR3 is TGTGCCAGCAGTATAGGGAGGGGGGAGCAGTACTTC. Its translation is CASSIGRGEQYF. V is TRBV6-6 and J is TRBJ2-7; D perhaps matches TRBD2 (7 bases). Germline values: CDR1 MNHNY, CDR2 SVGAGI (reference sequence). CDR3 length: 12 residues. Trimming took off 5 bases at V and 7 bases at J, with 12 bases between the two ends.

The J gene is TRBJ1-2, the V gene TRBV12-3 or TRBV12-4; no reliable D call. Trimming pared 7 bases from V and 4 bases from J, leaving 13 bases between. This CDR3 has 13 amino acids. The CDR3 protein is CASTLDTTYGYTF. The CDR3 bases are TGTGCCAGCACCCTAGACACGACCTATGGCTACACCTTC.

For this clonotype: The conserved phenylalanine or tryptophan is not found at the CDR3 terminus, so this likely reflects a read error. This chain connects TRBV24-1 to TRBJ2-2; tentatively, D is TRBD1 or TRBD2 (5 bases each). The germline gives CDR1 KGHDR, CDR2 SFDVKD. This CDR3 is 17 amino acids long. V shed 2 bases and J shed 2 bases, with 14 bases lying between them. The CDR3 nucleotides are TGTGCCACCAGTGATTCCCCGGCCGGGGCAAACACCGGGGAGCTGTTTGTT. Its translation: CATSDSPAGANTGELFV.

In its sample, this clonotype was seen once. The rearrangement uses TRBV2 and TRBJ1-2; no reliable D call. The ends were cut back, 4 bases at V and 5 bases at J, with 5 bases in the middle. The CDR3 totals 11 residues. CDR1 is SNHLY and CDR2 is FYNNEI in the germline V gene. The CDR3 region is CASSGTYGYTF. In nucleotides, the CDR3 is TGTGCCAGCAGTGGTACATATGGCTACACCTTC. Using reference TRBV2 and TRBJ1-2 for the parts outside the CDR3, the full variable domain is EPEVTQTPSHQVTQMGQEVILRCVPISNHLYFYWYRQILGQKVEFLVSFYNNEISEKSEIFDDQFSVERPDGSNFTLKIRSTKLEDSAMYFCASSGTYGYTFGSGTRLTVV.

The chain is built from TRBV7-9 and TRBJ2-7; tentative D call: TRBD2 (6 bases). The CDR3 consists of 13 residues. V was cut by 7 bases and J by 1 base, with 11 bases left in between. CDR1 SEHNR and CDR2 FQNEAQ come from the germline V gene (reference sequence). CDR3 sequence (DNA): TGTGCCAGCAATCCGGGGACTTCCTACGAGCAGTACTTC. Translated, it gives CASNPGTSYEQYF.

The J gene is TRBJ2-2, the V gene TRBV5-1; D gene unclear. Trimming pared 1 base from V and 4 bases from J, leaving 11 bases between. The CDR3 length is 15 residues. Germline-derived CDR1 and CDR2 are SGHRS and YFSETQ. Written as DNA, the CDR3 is TGCGCCAGCAGCTTGCGGCCCCAGATCACCGGGGAGCTGTTTTTT. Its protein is CASSLRPQITGELFF.

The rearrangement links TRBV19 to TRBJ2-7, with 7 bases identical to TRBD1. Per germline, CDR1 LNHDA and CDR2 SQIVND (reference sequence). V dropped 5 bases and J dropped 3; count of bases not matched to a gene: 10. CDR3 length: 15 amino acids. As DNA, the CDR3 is TGTGCCAGTAGTTACGACAGGGCTTATGGCTACGAGCAGTACTTC. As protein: CASSYDRAYGYEQYF.

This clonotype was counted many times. CDR3 amino acids: CSAKRLAVQETQYF. The CDR3 nucleotides are TGCAGTGCTAAACGACTAGCCGTTCAAGAGACCCAGTACTTC. The V call is TRBV20-1, the J call TRBJ2-5; 7 bases fit TRBD2. The CDR3 runs 14 residues. After removal of 4 bases from V and 2 bases from J, the junction contained 7 bases not matched to a gene. Germline V gene data show CDR1 as DFQATT and CDR2 as SNEGSKA (reference sequence).

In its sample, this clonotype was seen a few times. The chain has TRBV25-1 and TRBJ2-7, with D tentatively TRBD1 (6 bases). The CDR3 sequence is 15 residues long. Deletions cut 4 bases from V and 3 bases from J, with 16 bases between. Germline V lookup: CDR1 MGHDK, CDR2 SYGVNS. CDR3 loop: CASSANQGIRYEQYF. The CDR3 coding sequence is TGTGCCAGCAGTGCCAATCAGGGGATACGCTACGAGCAGTACTTC.

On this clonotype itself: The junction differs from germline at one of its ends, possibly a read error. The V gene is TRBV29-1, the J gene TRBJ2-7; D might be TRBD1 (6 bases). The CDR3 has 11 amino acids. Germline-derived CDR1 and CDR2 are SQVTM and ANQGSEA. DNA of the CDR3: TGCAGCGCCGGTGGGGGCTACGAGCAGCACTTC. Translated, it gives CSAGGGYEQHF.

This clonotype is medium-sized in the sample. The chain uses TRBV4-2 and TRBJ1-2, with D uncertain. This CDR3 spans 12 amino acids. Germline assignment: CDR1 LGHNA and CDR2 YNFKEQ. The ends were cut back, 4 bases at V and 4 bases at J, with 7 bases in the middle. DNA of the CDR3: TGTGCCAGCAGCCCCACGCGCTATGGCTACACCTTC. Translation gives CASSPTRYGYTF.

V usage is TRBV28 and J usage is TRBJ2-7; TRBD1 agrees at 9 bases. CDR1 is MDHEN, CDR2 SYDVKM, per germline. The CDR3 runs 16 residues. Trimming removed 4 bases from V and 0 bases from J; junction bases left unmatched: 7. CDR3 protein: CASSSPGQGTSYEQYF. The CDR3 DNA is TGTGCCAGCAGTTCCCCGGGACAGGGTACCTCCTACGAGCAGTACTTC.

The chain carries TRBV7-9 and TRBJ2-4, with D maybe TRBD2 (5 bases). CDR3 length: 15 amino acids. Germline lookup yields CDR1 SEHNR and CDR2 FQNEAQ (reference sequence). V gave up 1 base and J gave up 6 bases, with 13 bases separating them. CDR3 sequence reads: CASSLGGPRGNIQYF. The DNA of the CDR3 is TGTGCCAGCAGCTTAGGAGGGCCTCGTGGAAACATTCAGTACTTC.

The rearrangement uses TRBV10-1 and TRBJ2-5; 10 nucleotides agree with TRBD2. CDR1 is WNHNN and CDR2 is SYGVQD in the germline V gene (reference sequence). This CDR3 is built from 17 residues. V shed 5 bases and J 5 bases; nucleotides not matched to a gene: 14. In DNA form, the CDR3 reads TGCGCCAGCAGTCCTGGTCGGCTAGCGGGAGTAGGGGAGACCCAGTACTTC. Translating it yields CASSPGRLAGVGETQYF.

The CDR3 sequence: CASSLGLAGGPEQFF. CDR3 nucleotide sequence: TGTGCCAGCAGCCTCGGACTAGCGGGAGGGCCTGAGCAGTTCTTC. The chain employs TRBV7-8 and TRBJ2-1; 15 bases are a match to TRBD2. Per the germline V gene, CDR1 is SGHVS and CDR2 is FQNEAQ. The CDR3 length is 15 residues. J gave up 9 bases and V 5 bases, and 5 bases lay outside the gene matches.

CDR3 sequence reads: CASSMGGSTGPYEQYF. CDR3 in DNA: TGTGCCAGTAGTATGGGGGGATCGACAGGGCCCTACGAGCAGTACTTC. J is TRBJ2-7 and V is TRBV19; weak D call: TRBD1 (7 bases). Trimming removed 3 bases from V and 2 bases from J, with 17 bases in between. The CDR3 is made up of 16 amino acids. Germline V gene sequence: CDR1 LNHDA, CDR2 SQIVND (reference sequence).

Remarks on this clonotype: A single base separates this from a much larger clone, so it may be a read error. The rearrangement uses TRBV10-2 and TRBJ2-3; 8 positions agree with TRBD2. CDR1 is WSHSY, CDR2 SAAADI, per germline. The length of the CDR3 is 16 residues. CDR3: CANSENNGRAIDTQYF. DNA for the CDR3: TGCGCCAACAGTGAGAATAACGGGAGGGCCATAGATACGCAGTATTTT.

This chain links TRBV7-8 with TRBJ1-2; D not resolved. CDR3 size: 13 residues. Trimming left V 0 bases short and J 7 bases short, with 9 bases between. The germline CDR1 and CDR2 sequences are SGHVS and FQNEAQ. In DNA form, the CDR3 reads TGTGCCAGCAGCTTAGCAATCGCCCCTGGCTACACCTTC. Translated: CASSLAIAPGYTF.

The chain's CDR3 is CASIAAKNEKLFF. The CDR3 bases are TGTGCCAGCATTGCAGCCAAGAATGAAAAACTGTTTTTT. The chain joins TRBV6-1 to TRBJ1-4; no reliable D call. CDR1 MNHNS and CDR2 SASEGT come from the germline V gene. The CDR3 has 13 residues. Trimming stripped 7 bases from V and 5 bases from J, with 11 bases between.